This T cell receptor (beta chain) was documented in a study of OX40 agonist ivuxolimab in advanced cancers. In the study overall: Every 2 weeks, ivuxolimab was infused into the patients intravenously at between 0.01 and 10 mg/kg. Study observations and caveats: Average numbers of expanded clones were greater in CD8+ T cells than in CD4+.

Assay: immunoSEQ multiplex PCR; the TCRdb copy retains only in-frame clones and omits some. Here the sample spans roughly 50,000 clones, approximately 93% being singletons. This clone was seen more than once but under ten times. The target antigen is unknown. Germline loops: CDR1 MRHNA, CDR2 SNTAGT. The CDR3 extends over 17 amino acids. V lost 6 bases to trimming and J lost 6 bases; unmatched junction nucleotides: 14. This chain uses TRBV6-4 with TRBJ1-6, with 7 bases that match TRBD1. Material: CD4+ or CD8+ T cells sorted from blood, obtained in a trial of the OX40 agonist ivuxolimab. The sequence derives from an adult with an advanced solid tumor such as melanoma, head and neck, liver or kidney cancer. The CDR3 DNA sequence: TGTGCCAGCAGATCCAGGACAGGCGGCGGGCTTAATTCACCCCTCCACTTT. Translated: CASRSRTGGGLNSPLHF.